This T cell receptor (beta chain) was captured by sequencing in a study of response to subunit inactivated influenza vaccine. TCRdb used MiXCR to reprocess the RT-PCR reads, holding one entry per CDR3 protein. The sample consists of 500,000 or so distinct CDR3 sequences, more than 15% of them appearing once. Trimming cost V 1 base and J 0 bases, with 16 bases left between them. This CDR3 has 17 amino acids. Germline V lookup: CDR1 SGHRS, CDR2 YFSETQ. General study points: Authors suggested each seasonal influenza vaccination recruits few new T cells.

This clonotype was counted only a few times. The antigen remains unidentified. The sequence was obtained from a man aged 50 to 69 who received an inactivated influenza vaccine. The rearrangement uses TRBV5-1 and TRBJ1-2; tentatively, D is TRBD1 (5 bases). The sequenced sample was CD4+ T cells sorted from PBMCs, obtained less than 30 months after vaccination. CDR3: CASSLSPREGTNYGYTF. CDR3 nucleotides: TGCGCCAGCAGCTTGTCCCCTCGCGAGGGGACTAACTATGGCTACACCTTC.